This TCR beta chain derives from a study of T cell responses to AZD1222 COVID-19 vaccine. Study findings and constraints: Most donors were white British and more were female, and clonal diversity was possibly underestimated. Nearly half of the spike-specific TCRs reportedly recognize variant regions that carry no mutations. Repertoire sampling was restricted to post-peak T cell response timepoints.

Trimming removed 6 bases from V and 5 bases from J; junction bases left unmatched: 4. Germline V gene sequence: CDR1 SNHLY, CDR2 FYNNEI. The CDR3 length is 13 residues. Using immunoSEQ multiplex PCR, the repertoire was profiled, and TCRdb retains in-frame clones only, with some absent. In the table there are more than 100,000 clones, about 90% of which are singletons. A remark on this clone: Its antigen remains unknown.

Samples with a second dose at about 4 or about 12 weeks were pooled together. The chain joins TRBV2 to TRBJ2-7, with 10 bases fitting TRBD1. The sequence derives from an adult who received the AZD1222 COVID-19 vaccine. Sequencing was performed on peripheral blood, taken 28 days after the second AZD1222 dose. The DNA of the CDR3 is TGTGCCAGCAGCACCGGGACAGGGGACGAGCAGTACTTC. Translated, it gives CASSTGTGDEQYF.